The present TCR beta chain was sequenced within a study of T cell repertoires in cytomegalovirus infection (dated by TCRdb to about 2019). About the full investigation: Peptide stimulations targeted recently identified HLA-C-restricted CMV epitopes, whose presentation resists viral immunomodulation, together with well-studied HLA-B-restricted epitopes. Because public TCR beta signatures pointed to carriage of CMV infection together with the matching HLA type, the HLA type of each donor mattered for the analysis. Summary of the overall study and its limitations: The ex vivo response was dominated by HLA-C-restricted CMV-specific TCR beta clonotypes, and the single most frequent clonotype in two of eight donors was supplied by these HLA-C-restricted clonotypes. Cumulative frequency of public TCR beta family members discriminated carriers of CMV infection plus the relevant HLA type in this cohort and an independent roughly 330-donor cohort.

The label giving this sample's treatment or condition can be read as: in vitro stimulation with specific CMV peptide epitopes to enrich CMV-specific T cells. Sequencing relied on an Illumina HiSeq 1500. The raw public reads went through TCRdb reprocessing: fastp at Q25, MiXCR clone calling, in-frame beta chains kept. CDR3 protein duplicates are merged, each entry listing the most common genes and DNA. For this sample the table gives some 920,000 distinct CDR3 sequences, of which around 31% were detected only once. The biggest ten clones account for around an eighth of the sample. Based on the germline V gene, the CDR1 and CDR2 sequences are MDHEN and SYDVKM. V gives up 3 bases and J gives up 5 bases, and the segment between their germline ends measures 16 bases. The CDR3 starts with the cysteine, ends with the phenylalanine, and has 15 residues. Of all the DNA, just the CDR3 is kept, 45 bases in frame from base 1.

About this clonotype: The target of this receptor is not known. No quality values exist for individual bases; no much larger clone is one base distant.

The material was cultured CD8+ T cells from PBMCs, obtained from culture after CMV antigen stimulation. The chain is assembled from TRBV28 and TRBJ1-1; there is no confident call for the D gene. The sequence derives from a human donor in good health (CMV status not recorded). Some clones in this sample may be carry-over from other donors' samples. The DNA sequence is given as TGTGCCAGCAGTTTTCGGTCGGGCTTCGGAACTGAAGCTTTCTTT. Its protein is CASSFRSGFGTEAFF.